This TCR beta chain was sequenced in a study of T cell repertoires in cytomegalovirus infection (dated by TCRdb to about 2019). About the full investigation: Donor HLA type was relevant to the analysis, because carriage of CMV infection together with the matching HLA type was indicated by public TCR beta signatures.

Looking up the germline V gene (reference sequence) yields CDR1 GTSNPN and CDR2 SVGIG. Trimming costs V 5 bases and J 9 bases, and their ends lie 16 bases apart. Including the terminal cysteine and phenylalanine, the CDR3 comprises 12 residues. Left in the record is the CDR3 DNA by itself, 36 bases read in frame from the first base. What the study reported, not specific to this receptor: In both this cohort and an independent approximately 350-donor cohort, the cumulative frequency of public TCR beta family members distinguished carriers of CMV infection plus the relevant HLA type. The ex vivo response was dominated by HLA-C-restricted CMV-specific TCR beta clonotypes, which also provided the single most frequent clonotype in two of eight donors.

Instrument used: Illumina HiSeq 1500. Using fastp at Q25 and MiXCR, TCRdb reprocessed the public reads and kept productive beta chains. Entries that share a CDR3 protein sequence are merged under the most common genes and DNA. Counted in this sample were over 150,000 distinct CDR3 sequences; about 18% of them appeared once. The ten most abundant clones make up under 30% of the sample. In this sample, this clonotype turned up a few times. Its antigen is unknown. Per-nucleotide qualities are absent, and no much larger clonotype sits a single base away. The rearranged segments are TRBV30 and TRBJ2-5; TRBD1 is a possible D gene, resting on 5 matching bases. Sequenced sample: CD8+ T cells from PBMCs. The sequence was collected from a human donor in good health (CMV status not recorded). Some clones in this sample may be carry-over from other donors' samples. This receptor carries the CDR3 CAWGTALGAQYF. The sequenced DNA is TGTGCCTGGGGTACTGCTCTAGGGGCCCAGTACTTC.